These 24 T cell receptor beta chains came from one sample sequenced in a study of T cell repertoires in cytomegalovirus infection. The antigens of these receptors remain unknown. TCRdb re-analysed the reads in MiXCR, keeping a single row per CDR3 protein. The profile covers some 500,000 distinct CDR3 sequences, with about 40% appearing a single time and around 48% taken by the ten largest. Specimen: cultured PBMCs, collected from culture after CMV antigen stimulation. The receptor set was obtained from a human donor in good health (CMV status not recorded). Some clones in this sample may be carry-over from other donors' samples.

This clonotype occurred a few times. The V gene is TRBV7-2, the J gene TRBJ1-2; D may be TRBD1 (5 bases). The germline V and J ends were trimmed by 3 bases and 9 bases, with 14 bases remaining between them. CDR1 and CDR2 (germline): SGHTA, FQGNSA. The CDR3 has 13 amino acids. CDR3: CASSLRGLGRYTF. The CDR3 DNA is TGTGCCAGCAGCTTGCGGGGACTCGGTCGCTACACCTTC.

This chain links TRBV6-2 or TRBV6-3 with TRBJ2-1; D may be TRBD2 (6 bases). Germline CDR1 MNHEY, CDR2 SVGEGT. Deletions cut 6 bases from V and 4 bases from J, with 16 bases between. The CDR3 loop spans 15 amino acids. CDR3 sequence: CASSLNPGLYNEQFF. The CDR3 region has the DNA TGTGCCAGCAGCCTCAACCCCGGACTATACAATGAGCAGTTCTTC.

The chain recombines TRBV13 with TRBJ1-1; possible D gene TRBD1, 6 bases. The CDR3 length is 11 residues. Germline CDR1 is PRHDT and CDR2 is FYEKMQ (reference sequence). V was clipped by 6 bases and J by 8 bases, with 10 bases between them. The CDR3 coding sequence is TGTGCCAGCAGTATGCAGGGGGAAGCTTTCTTT. Residues: CASSMQGEAFF.

This chain links TRBV7-2 with TRBJ2-7; the D is unclear. This CDR3 contains 11 residues. V gave up 9 bases and J gave up 3 bases, with 9 bases separating them. Per germline, CDR1 SGHTA and CDR2 FQGNSA. CDR3 in DNA: TGTGCCAGTTCTGCGGTCTACGAGCAGTACTTC. Protein: CASSAVYEQYF. Filled out from reference TRBV7-2 and TRBJ2-7, the complete variable domain reads GAGVSQSPSNKVTEKGKDVELRCDPISGHTALYWYRQSLGQGLEFLIYFQGNSAPDKSGLPSDRFSAERTGGSVSTLTIQRTQQEDSAVYLCASSAVYEQYFGPGTRLTVT.

The sample holds a few counts of this clonotype. This chain connects TRBV7-6 to TRBJ1-1; possible D gene TRBD1, 5 bases. The V gene's germline CDR1 is SGHVS and CDR2 FNYEAQ. Trimming took 4 bases from V and 1 from J, leaving 10 bases between them. This CDR3 has 14 amino acids. CDR3 DNA sequence: TGTGCCAGCAGCTCCAAAACAGGGAACACTGAAGCTTTCTTT. Its translation: CASSSKTGNTEAFF.

The chain uses TRBV7-2 and TRBJ2-1; 8 bases fit TRBD2. Germline V gene sequence: CDR1 SGHTA, CDR2 FQGNSA. The trim removed 5 bases at V and 7 bases at J, leaving 10 bases unmatched. CDR3 length: 15 amino acids. DNA for the CDR3: TGTGCCAGCAGCCCCGGACTAGCCCCCGTGAATGAGCAGTTCTTC. Translating it yields CASSPGLAPVNEQFF.

This chain joins TRBV6-2 or TRBV6-3 and TRBJ2-3; D is perhaps TRBD1 or TRBD2 (5 bases each). CDR1 and CDR2 from the germline V gene are MNHEY and SVGEGT. The V and J ends lost 6 bases and 3 bases respectively, with 16 bases between them. The CDR3 loop spans 15 amino acids. The CDR3 loop reads CASRATGLGTDTQYF. DNA of the CDR3: TGTGCCAGCAGAGCCACGGGGCTCGGAACAGATACGCAGTATTTT.

The chain couples TRBV7-2 to TRBJ2-1; 8 bases line up with TRBD1. V lost 1 base and J lost 7; bases outside the gene matches: 6. The CDR3 totals 15 residues. Germline CDR1 SGHTA, CDR2 FQGNSA. The CDR3 loop is CASSLGPQGANEQFF. The CDR3 DNA follows: TGTGCCAGCAGCTTAGGTCCCCAGGGGGCGAATGAGCAGTTCTTC.

This clonotype was observed a single time. This chain connects TRBV7-2 to TRBJ2-7; no clear D. Germline V gives CDR1 SGHTA, CDR2 FQGNSA. The germline V and J ends were trimmed by 1 base and 3 bases, with 10 bases remaining between them. The CDR3 loop spans 14 amino acids. The CDR3 DNA reads TGTGCCAGCAGCTTAGATCGAAGTTTCTACGAGCAGTACTTC. Its protein is CASSLDRSFYEQYF.

The table lists this clonotype with a few counts. The chain is built from TRBV15 and TRBJ2-1; D ambiguous. The CDR3 has 14 amino acids. Trimming stripped 1 base from V and 5 bases from J, with 9 bases between. Germline V lookup: CDR1 LNHNV, CDR2 YYDKDF (reference sequence). The chain's CDR3 is CATSRVNVNNEQFF. The CDR3 region has the DNA TGTGCCACCAGCAGAGTTAACGTAAACAATGAGCAGTTCTTC.

The genes are TRBV6-2 or TRBV6-3 and TRBJ2-7, with TRBD2 as a possible D gene (6 bases). V shed 7 bases and J shed 1 base, with 14 bases lying between them. This CDR3 has 14 residues. Per the germline V gene, CDR1 is MNHEY and CDR2 is SVGEGT. The CDR3 sequence: CASTTPGVSYEQYF. The CDR3 DNA sequence: TGTGCCAGCACCACCCCGGGAGTGTCCTACGAGCAGTACTTC.

The count of this clonotype is one. This may stem from a read error, because a much larger clone lies one nucleotide away. Written as DNA, the CDR3 is TGTGCCAGCAGTTGCTATTCTTGGGGTACCTATGGCTACACCTTC. This sequence encodes CASSCYSWGTYGYTF. The chain couples TRBV28 to TRBJ1-2; D is unresolved. V shed 4 bases and J shed 4 bases, with 16 bases lying between them. The CDR3 runs to 15 residues. Germline lookup yields CDR1 MDHEN and CDR2 SYDVKM.

V gene TRBV7-6 combines with J gene TRBJ2-1; TRBD1 matches 8 bases. The J segment lost 5 bases and the V segment lost 2 bases, leaving 8 bases of the junction unmatched. Germline V gives CDR1 SGHVS, CDR2 FNYEAQ. The CDR3 length is 16 residues. CDR3 in DNA: TGTGCCAGCAGCTTATACCCGGGACAGGAGAACAATGAGCAGTTCTTC. This gives the protein CASSLYPGQENNEQFF.

The chain links TRBV20-1 to TRBJ2-3, with D uncertain. V was trimmed by 4 bases and J by 4 bases, leaving 6 bases between them. CDR1 and CDR2 from the germline V gene are DFQATT and SNEGSKA (reference sequence). The CDR3 spans 11 residues. CDR3 DNA sequence: TGCAGTGCTACCCCCGCAGATACGCAGTATTTT. Translated: CSATPADTQYF.

The gene calls are TRBV19 and TRBJ1-2, with TRBD1 matching 10 bases. From germline, CDR1 is LNHDA and CDR2 SQIVND (reference sequence). The CDR3 consists of 17 residues. The V gene end was trimmed by 5 bases and the J gene end by 4 bases; junction bases not matched to a gene: 13. The CDR3 is CASSYLPGTGAGYGYTF. CDR3 DNA sequence: TGTGCCAGTAGTTACCTTCCCGGGACAGGGGCGGGCTATGGCTACACCTTC.

This clonotype was recorded at least ten times. The chain couples TRBV7-2 to TRBJ2-2; D is ambiguous. The CDR3 totals 15 residues. V was cut by 5 bases and J by 0 bases, with 10 bases left in between. Germline V lookup: CDR1 SGHTA, CDR2 FQGNSA. The CDR3 here is CASSPVVANTGELFF. For the CDR3, the DNA is TGTGCCAGCAGCCCGGTGGTAGCGAACACCGGGGAGCTGTTTTTT.

CDR3 loop: CASSSSGGLSTEAFF. The CDR3 DNA is TGCGCCAGCAGCTCCTCGGGGGGCTTGAGCACTGAAGCTTTCTTT. The V call is TRBV4-1, the J call TRBJ1-1; the D gene is possibly TRBD1 (6 bases). V lost 5 bases to trimming and J lost 4 bases, with 17 bases between them. Per the germline V gene, CDR1 is MGHRA and CDR2 is YSYEKL. The CDR3 spans 15 residues.

The genes are TRBV7-9 and TRBJ1-4, with D tentatively TRBD1 (5 bases). CDR3 length: 14 residues. Trimming took 3 bases from V and 4 from J, leaving 9 bases between them. The germline V gene encodes CDR1 SEHNR and CDR2 FQNEAQ (reference sequence). Here the CDR3 DNA reads TGTGCCAGCAGCTTTTTCGACAGTAATGAAAAACTGTTTTTT. Translation: CASSFFDSNEKLFF. Supplemented by reference TRBV7-9 and TRBJ1-4, the full variable domain reads DTGVSQNPRHKITKRGQNVTFRCDPISEHNRLYWYRQTLGQGPEFLTYFQNEAQLEKSRLLSDRFSAERPKGSFSTLEIQRTEQGDSAMYLCASSFFDSNEKLFFGSGTQLSVL.

This clonotype was found a few times. The chain carries TRBV7-2 and TRBJ2-7; 7 bases are a match to TRBD2. CDR3 length: 13 amino acids. Germline CDR1 SGHTA, CDR2 FQGNSA. With 3 bases clipped from V and 3 bases from J, the junction kept 2 bases outside the gene matches. In DNA form, the CDR3 reads TGTGCCAGCAGCTTTACTAGCGACTACGAGCAGTACTTC. This gives the protein CASSFTSDYEQYF.

CDR3 bases: TGTGCCAGCAGAGACCCACGGGGGGCTTCTGGAAACACCATATATTTT. This gives the protein CASRDPRGASGNTIYF. The V call is TRBV6-5, the J call TRBJ1-3; TRBD1 is a possible D gene (6 bases). This CDR3 is 16 amino acids long. Germline V lookup: CDR1 MNHEY, CDR2 SVGAGI. V was clipped by 6 bases and J by 1 base, with 16 bases between them.

The chain combines TRBV6-1 with TRBJ1-1; D remains unclear. Between the trimmed V and J ends, which lost 4 bases and 4 bases, there was a span of 19 bases. This CDR3 has 16 residues. Germline loops: CDR1 MNHNS, CDR2 SASEGT. Written as DNA, the CDR3 is TGTGCCAGCAGTGCCCGGTCGGGAGTCAAGAGCACTGAAGCTTTCTTT. Protein: CASSARSGVKSTEAFF.

This clonotype was observed a few times. The chain employs TRBV7-9 and TRBJ2-3, with D possibly being TRBD1 (5 bases). V was shortened by 8 bases and J by 2 bases, with 17 bases between the two germline ends. The CDR3 consists of 15 residues. CDR1 is SEHNR, CDR2 FQNEAQ, per germline (reference sequence). CDR3 loop: CASRITGVFTDTQYF. CDR3 in DNA: TGTGCCAGCCGCATTACAGGAGTCTTCACAGATACGCAGTATTTT.

The chain is built from TRBV2 and TRBJ2-7; 7 bases align to TRBD1. The length of the CDR3 is 15 residues. Germline CDR1 is SNHLY and CDR2 is FYNNEI. Trimming at V came to 7 bases and at J to 3 bases, leaving 12 bases not matched to a gene. CDR3 protein: CASIGVGDRYYEQYF. CDR3 sequence (DNA): TGTGCCAGCATAGGAGTAGGGGACAGATACTACGAGCAGTACTTC.

V usage is TRBV15 and J usage is TRBJ1-4, with 7 bases fitting TRBD1. CDR3 length: 15 residues. Germline values: CDR1 LNHNV, CDR2 YYDKDF (reference sequence). Trimming removed 2 bases from V and 6 bases from J; junction bases left unmatched: 6. This chain's CDR3 is CATSRYRGQHEKLFF. CDR3 DNA sequence: TGTGCCACCAGCAGATACAGGGGCCAGCATGAAAAACTGTTTTTT.